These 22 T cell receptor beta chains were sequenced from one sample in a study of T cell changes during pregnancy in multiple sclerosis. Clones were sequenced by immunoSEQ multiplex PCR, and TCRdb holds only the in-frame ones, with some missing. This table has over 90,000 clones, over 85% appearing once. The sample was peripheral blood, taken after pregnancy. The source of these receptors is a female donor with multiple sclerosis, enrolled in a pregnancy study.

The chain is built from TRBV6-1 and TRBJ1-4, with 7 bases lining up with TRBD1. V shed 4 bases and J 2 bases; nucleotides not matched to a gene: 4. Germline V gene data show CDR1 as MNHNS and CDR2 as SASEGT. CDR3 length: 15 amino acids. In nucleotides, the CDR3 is TGTGCCAGCAGTGTCACAGGGGCTACTAATGAAAAACTGTTTTTT. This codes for CASSVTGATNEKLFF.

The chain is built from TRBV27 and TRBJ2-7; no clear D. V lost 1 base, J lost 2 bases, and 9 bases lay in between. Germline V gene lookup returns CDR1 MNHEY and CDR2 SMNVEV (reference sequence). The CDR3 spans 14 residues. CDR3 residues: CASSLFSYPYEQYF. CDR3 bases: TGTGCCAGCAGTTTATTTTCTTATCCCTACGAGCAGTACTTC.

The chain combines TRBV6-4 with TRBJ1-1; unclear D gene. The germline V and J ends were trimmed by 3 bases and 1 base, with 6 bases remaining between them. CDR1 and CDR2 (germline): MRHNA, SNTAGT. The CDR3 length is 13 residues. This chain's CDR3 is CASSEHRNTEAFF. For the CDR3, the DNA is TGTGCCAGCAGTGAGCACAGGAACACTGAAGCTTTCTTT.

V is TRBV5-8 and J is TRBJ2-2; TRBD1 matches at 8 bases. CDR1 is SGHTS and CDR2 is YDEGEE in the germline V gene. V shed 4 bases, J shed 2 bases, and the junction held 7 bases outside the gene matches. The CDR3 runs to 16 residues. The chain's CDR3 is CASSAGTGVNTGELFF. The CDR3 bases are TGTGCCAGCAGCGCCGGGACAGGTGTCAACACCGGGGAGCTGTTTTTT.

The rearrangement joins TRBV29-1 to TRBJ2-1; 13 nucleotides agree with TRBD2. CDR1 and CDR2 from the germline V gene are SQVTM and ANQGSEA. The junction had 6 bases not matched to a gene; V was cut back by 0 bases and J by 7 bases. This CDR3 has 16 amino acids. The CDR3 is CSVEDRTSGRGNEQFF. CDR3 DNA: TGCAGCGTTGAAGATAGGACTAGCGGGAGAGGAAATGAGCAGTTCTTC.

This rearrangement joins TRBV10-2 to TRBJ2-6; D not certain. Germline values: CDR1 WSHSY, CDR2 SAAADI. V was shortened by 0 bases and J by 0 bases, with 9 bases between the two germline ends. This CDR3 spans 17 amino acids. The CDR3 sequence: CASSESERLSGANVLTF. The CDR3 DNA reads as TGCGCCAGCAGTGAGTCGGAGCGTCTCTCTGGGGCCAACGTCCTGACTTTC.

The CDR3, as DNA: TGTGCCAGCAGCTTGGGGGCAGAGTGGGGTGCAGATACGCAGTATTTT. Translation gives CASSLGAEWGADTQYF. The chain combines TRBV7-8 with TRBJ2-3; TRBD1 is a possible D gene (6 bases). CDR1 and CDR2 from the germline V gene are SGHVS and FQNEAQ. The CDR3 runs to 16 residues. Trimming took 3 bases from V and 4 from J, leaving 17 bases between them.

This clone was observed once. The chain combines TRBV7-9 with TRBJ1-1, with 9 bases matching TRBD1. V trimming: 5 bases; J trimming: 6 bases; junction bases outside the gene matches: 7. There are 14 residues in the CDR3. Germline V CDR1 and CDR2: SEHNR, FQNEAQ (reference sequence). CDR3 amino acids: CASSQDRGAAEAFF. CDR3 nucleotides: TGTGCCAGCAGCCAGGACAGGGGTGCGGCTGAAGCTTTCTTT.

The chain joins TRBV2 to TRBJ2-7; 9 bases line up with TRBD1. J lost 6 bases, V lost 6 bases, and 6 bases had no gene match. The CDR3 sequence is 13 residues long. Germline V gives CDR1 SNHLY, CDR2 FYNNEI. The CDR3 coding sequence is TGTGCCAGCAGATCGGGACAGGGAACCGAGCAGTACTTC. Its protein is CASRSGQGTEQYF. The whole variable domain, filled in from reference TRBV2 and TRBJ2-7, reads EPEVTQTPSHQVTQMGQEVILRCVPISNHLYFYWYRQILGQKVEFLVSFYNNEISEKSEIFDDQFSVERPDGSNFTLKIRSTKLEDSAMYFCASRSGQGTEQYFGPGTRLTVT.

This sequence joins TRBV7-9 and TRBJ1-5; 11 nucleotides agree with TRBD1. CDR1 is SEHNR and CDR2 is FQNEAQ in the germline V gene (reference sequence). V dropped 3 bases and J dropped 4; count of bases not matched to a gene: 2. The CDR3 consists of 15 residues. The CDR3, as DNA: TGTGCCAGCAGCTTGGGGGACAGGGGGAATCAGCCCCAGCATTTT. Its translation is CASSLGDRGNQPQHF. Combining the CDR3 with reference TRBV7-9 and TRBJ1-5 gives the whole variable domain DTGVSQNPRHKITKRGQNVTFRCDPISEHNRLYWYRQTLGQGPEFLTYFQNEAQLEKSRLLSDRFSAERPKGSFSTLEIQRTEQGDSAMYLCASSLGDRGNQPQHFGDGTRLSIL.

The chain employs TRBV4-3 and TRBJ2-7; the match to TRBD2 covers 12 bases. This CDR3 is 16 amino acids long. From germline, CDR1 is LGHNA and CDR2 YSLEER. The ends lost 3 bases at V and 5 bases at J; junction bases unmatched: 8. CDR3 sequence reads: CASSHAMSSGRDEQYF. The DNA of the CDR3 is TGCGCCAGCAGCCATGCTATGTCTAGCGGGAGGGACGAGCAGTACTTC.

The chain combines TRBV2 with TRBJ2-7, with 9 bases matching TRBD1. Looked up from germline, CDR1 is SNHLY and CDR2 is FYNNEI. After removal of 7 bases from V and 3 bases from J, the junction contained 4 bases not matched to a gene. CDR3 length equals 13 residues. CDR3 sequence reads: CASTTGGRYEQYF. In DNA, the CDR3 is TGTGCCAGCACGACAGGGGGGCGCTACGAGCAGTACTTC.

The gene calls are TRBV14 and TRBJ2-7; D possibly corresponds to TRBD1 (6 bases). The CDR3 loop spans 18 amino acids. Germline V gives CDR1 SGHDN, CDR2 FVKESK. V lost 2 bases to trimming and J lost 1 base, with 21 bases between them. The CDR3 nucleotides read TGTGCCAGCAGCCAAAACTTACTACGGGACACCTTTTCCTACGAGCAGTACTTC. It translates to CASSQNLLRDTFSYEQYF.

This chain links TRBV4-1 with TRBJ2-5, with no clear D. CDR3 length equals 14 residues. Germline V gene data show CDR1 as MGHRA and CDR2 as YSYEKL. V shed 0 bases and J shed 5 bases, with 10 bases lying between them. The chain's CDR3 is CASSQEPGSETQYF. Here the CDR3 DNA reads TGCGCCAGCAGCCAAGAACCAGGCTCGGAGACCCAGTACTTC.

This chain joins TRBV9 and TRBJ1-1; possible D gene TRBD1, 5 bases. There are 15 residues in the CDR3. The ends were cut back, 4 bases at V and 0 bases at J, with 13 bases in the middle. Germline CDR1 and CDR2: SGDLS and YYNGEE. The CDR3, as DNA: TGTGCCAGCAGCTCCGAAGGACACCTGAACACTGAAGCTTTCTTT. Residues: CASSSEGHLNTEAFF.

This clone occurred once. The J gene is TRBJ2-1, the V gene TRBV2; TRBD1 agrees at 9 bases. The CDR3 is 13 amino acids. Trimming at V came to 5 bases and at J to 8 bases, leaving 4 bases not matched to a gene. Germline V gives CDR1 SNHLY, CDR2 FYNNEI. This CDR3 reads CASSQDRGHEQFF. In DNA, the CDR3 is TGTGCCAGCAGTCAGGACAGGGGTCATGAGCAGTTCTTC.

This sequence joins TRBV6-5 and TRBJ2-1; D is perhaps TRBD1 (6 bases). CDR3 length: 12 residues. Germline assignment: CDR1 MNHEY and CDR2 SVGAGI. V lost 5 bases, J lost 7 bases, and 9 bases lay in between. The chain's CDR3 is CASSLTGNEQFF. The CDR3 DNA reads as TGTGCCAGCAGTCTCACAGGGAATGAGCAGTTCTTC.

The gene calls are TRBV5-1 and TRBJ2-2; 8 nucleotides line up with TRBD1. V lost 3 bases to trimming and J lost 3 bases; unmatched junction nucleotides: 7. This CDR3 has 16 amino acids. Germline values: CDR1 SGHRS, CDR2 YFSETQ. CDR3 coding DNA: TGCGCCAGCAGCTCAGAGGACAGGGCTTACACCGGGGAGCTGTTTTTT. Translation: CASSSEDRAYTGELFF.

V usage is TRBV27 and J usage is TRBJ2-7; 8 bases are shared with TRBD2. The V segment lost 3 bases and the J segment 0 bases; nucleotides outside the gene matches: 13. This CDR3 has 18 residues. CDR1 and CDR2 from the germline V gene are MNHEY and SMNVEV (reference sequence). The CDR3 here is CASSFVPSGYGSSYEQYF. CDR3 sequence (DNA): TGTGCCAGCAGTTTTGTCCCTAGCGGGTACGGTAGCTCCTACGAGCAGTACTTC.

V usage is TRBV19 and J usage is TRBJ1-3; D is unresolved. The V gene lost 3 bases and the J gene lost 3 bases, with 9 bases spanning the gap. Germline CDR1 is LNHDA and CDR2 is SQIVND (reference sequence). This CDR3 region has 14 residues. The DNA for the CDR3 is TGTGCCAGTAGTATGTGGCCCGATGGAAACACCATATATTTT. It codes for CASSMWPDGNTIYF.

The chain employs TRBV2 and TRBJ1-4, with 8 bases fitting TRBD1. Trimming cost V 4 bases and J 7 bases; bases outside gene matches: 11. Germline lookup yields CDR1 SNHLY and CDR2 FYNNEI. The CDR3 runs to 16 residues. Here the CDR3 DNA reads TGTGCCAGCAGTGGGGGACAGGTCCGGGAACCTGAAAAACTGTTTTTT. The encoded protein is CASSGGQVREPEKLFF.

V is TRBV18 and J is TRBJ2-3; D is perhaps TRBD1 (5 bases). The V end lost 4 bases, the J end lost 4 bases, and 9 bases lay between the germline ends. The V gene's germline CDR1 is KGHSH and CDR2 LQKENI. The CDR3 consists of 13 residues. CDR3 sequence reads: CASSQGAPDTQYF. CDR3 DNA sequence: TGTGCCAGCTCACAAGGGGCACCAGATACGCAGTATTTT.